These 9 T cell receptor beta chains came from one sample sequenced in a study of beta chain features in type 1 diabetes. The authors reverse transcribed all of the isolated RNA, so sequencing captured expressed TCRB transcripts. Clones were sequenced by immunoSEQ multiplex PCR, and TCRdb holds only the in-frame ones, with some missing. Of around 290,000 clones in the sample, about 7.8% were seen once. Sequenced input: central memory CD4+ T cells from blood. The source of these receptors is a woman aged 18 to 35 in good health.

This sequence joins TRBV28 and TRBJ2-4; maybe TRBD2 (6 bases). Germline V lookup: CDR1 MDHEN, CDR2 SYDVKM. This CDR3 has 16 amino acids. V lost 5 bases and J 0 bases, leaving 14 bases between the germline ends. CDR3 protein: CASSPGVPLAKNIQYF. In DNA form, the CDR3 reads TGTGCCAGCAGTCCGGGGGTGCCGCTAGCCAAAAACATTCAGTACTTC.

V usage is TRBV7-3 and J usage is TRBJ2-7; 7 bases are a match to TRBD1. With V trimmed by 5 bases and J by 1 base, 8 bases remained unmatched. The CDR3 covers 15 residues. Germline V lookup: CDR1 SGHTA, CDR2 FQGTGA. The CDR3 DNA reads TGTGCCAGCAGCAAAACAGGGGCGATGTCCTACGAGCAGTACTTC. Protein product: CASSKTGAMSYEQYF. Full variable domain (rest looked up from reference TRBV7-3 and TRBJ2-7): GAGVSQTPSNKVTEKGKYVELRCDPISGHTALYWYRQSLGQGPEFLIYFQGTGAADDSGLPNDRFFAVRPEGSVSTLKIQRTERGDSAVYLCASSKTGAMSYEQYFGPGTRLTVT.

This clone was detected once. V is TRBV13 and J is TRBJ1-2; D gene unclear. The CDR3 is 15 residues long. Trimming cost V 5 bases and J 6 bases, with 19 bases left between them. CDR1 and CDR2 from the germline V gene are PRHDT and FYEKMQ (reference sequence). In DNA, the CDR3 is TGTGCCAGCAGCCTCACCGGCGGAGACATTAATGGCTACACCTTC. This gives the protein CASSLTGGDINGYTF.

The sample holds a few counts of this clone. V and J are TRBV19 and TRBJ2-2; D is possibly TRBD1 (5 bases). The CDR3 has 14 residues. CDR1 and CDR2 (germline): LNHDA, SQIVND (reference sequence). V shed 6 bases and J shed 2 bases, with 10 bases lying between them. Here the CDR3 DNA reads TGTGCCAGTAGACGGCAGGGAAACACCGGGGAGCTGTTTTTT. Encoded protein: CASRRQGNTGELFF.

This clone turned up a few times. The chain recombines TRBV5-4 with TRBJ1-4, with D uncertain. V was shortened by 0 bases and J by 8 bases, with 11 bases between the two germline ends. The CDR3 is 14 residues long. Looked up from germline, CDR1 is SGHNT and CDR2 is YYREEE (reference sequence). Here the CDR3 reads CASSLAGQGEKLFF. The CDR3 DNA sequence: TGTGCCAGCAGCTTGGCAGGTCAAGGCGAAAAACTGTTTTTT.

This chain links TRBV6-6 with TRBJ2-5, with a tentative D call TRBD1 (6 bases). This CDR3 spans 14 amino acids. Trimming took off 6 bases at V and 7 bases at J, with 18 bases between the two ends. Germline loops: CDR1 MNHNY, CDR2 SVGAGI (reference sequence). The CDR3 sequence is CASSPPGDAGTQYF. CDR3 coding DNA: TGTGCCAGCAGCCCCCCAGGGGACGCAGGGACCCAGTACTTC.

J is TRBJ2-3 and V is TRBV5-4; TRBD2 aligns across 14 bases. J lost 4 bases, V lost 3 bases, and 7 bases had no gene match. CDR1 is SGHNT, CDR2 YYREEE, per germline (reference sequence). This CDR3 comprises 17 residues. The CDR3 loop reads CASSSGTSGSLPDTQYF. The CDR3 coding sequence is TGTGCCAGCAGCTCTGGGACTAGCGGGAGTCTACCAGATACGCAGTATTTT.

This clone was seen a handful of times. This chain links TRBV9 with TRBJ2-3, with unresolved D. CDR1 is SGDLS and CDR2 is YYNGEE in the germline V gene. The length of the CDR3 is 13 residues. Trimming took off 2 bases at V and 2 bases at J, with 6 bases between the two ends. The CDR3 region is CASSVQATDTQYF. CDR3 in DNA: TGTGCCAGCAGCGTTCAGGCCACAGATACGCAGTATTTT.

Only a few counts were recorded for this clone. The chain joins TRBV7-8 to TRBJ1-2, with TRBD1 matching over 8 bases. Germline V gene data show CDR1 as SGHVS and CDR2 as FQNEAQ. The CDR3 totals 13 residues. V dropped 5 bases and J dropped 8; count of bases not matched to a gene: 7. CDR3 bases: TGTGCCAGCAGCCTGTCCGGACAGGGAGGCTACACCTTC. Translation gives CASSLSGQGGYTF.